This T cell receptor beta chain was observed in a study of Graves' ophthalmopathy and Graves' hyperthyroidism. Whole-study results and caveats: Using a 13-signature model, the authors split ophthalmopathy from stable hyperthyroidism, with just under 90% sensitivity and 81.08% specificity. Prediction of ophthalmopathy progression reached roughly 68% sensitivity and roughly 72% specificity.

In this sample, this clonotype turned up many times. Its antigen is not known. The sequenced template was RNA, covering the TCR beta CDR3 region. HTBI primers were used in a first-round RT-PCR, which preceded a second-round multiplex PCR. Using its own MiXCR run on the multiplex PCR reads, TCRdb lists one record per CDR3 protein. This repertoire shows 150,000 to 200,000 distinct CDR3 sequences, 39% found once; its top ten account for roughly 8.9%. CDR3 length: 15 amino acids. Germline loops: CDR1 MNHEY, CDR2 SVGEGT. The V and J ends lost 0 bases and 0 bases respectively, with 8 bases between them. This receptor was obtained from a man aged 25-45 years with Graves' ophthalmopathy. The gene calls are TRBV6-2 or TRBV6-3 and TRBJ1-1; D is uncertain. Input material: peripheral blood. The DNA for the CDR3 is TGTGCCAGCAGTTACTCGATCACAGTGAACACTGAAGCTTTCTTT. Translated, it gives CASSYSITVNTEAFF.